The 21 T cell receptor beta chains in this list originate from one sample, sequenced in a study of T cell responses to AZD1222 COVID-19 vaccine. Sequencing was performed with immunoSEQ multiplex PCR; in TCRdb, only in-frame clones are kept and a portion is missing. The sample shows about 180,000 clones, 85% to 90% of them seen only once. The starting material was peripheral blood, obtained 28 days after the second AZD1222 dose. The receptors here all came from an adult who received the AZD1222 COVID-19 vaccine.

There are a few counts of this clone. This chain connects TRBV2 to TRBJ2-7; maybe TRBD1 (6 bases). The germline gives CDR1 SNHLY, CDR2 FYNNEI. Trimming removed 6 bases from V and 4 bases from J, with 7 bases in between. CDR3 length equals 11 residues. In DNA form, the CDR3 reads TGTGCCAGCAGCGGACAGTACGAGCAGTACTTC. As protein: CASSGQYEQYF.

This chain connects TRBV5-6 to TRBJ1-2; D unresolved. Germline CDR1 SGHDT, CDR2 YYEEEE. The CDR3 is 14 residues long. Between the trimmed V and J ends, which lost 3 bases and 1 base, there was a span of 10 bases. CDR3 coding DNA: TGTGCCAGCAGCTCAGACGGTATTAACTATGGCTACACCTTC. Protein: CASSSDGINYGYTF.

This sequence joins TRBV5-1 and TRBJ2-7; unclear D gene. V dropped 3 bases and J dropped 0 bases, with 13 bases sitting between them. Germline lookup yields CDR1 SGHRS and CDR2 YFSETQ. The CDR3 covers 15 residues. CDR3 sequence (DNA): TGCGCCAGCAGCTCGGCCGGCCTCAGCTCCTACGAGCAGTACTTC. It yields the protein CASSSAGLSSYEQYF.

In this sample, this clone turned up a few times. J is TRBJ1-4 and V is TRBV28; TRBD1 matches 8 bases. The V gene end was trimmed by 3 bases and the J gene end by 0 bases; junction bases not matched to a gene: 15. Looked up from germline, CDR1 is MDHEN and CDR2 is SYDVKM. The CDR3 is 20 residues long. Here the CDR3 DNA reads TGTGCCAGCAGTTTCCCGCCCGGGACAGGAACTTTTGCAACTAATGAAAAACTGTTTTTT. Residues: CASSFPPGTGTFATNEKLFF.

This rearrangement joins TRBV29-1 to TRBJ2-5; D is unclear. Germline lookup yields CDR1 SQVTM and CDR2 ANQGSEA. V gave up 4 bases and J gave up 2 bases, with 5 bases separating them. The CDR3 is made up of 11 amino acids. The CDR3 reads CSVVPQETQYF. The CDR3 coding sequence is TGCAGCGTTGTACCTCAAGAGACCCAGTACTTC.

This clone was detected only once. The chain's CDR3 is CAISGDTYEAFF. The CDR3 DNA reads TGTGCCATCAGTGGGGACACCTATGAAGCTTTCTTT. The rearrangement uses TRBV10-3 and TRBJ1-1; D perhaps matches TRBD1 (6 bases). CDR1 ENHRY and CDR2 SYGVKD come from the germline V gene. Deletions cut 4 bases from V and 7 bases from J, with 10 bases between. The CDR3 extends over 12 amino acids.

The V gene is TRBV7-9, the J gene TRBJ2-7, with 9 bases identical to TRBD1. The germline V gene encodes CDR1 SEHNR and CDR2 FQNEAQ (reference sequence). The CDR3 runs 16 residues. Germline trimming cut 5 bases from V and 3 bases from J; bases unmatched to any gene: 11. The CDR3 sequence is CASSPGPDRGRYEQYF. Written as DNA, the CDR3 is TGTGCCAGCAGCCCGGGCCCGGACAGGGGTCGCTACGAGCAGTACTTC.

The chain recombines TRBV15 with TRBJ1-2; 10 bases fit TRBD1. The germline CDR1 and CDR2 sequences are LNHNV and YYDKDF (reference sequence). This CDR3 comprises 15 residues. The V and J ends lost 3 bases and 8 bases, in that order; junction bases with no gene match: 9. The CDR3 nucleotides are TGTGCCACCAGCAGGGAACTGGGACAGGGGCGCGGCTACACCTTC. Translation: CATSRELGQGRGYTF.

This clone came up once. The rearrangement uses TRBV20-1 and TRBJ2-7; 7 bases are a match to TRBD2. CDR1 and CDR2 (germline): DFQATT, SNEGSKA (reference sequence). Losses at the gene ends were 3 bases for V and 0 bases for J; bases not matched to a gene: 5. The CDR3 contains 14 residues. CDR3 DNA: TGCAGTGCTAGTCGGCGGGGGAGCTCCTACGAGCAGTACTTC. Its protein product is CSASRRGSSYEQYF.

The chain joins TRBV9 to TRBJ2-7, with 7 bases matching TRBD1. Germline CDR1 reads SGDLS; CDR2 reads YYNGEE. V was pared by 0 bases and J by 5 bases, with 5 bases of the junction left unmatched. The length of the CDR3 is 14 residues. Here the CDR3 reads CASSVGLDRNEQYF. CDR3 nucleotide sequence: TGTGCCAGCAGCGTAGGTTTGGACAGGAACGAGCAGTACTTC.

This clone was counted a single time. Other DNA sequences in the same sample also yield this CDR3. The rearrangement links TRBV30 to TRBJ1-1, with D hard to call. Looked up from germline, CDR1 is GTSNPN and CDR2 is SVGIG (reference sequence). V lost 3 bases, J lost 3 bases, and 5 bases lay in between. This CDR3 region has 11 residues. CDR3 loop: CAWRGYTEAFF. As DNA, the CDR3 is TGTGCCTGGAGGGGCTACACTGAAGCTTTCTTT.

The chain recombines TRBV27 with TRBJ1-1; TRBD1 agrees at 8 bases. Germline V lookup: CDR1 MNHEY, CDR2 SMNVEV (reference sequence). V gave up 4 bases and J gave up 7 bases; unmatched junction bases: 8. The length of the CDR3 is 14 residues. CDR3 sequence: CASSYRQGYNEAFF. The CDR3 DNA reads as TGTGCCAGCAGTTACCGACAGGGGTATAATGAAGCTTTCTTT.

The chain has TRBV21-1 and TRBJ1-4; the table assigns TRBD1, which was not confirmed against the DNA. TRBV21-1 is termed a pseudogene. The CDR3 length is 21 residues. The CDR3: CASSKGMKEDRNHATNEKLFF. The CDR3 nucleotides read TGTGCCAGCAGCAAAGGTATGAAGGAGGACAGAAACCATGCAACTAATGAAAAACTGTTTTTT.

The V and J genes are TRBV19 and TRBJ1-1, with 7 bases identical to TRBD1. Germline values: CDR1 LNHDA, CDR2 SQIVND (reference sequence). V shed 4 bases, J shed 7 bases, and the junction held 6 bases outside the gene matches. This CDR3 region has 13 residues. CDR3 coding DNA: TGTGCCAGTAGTACCCAGGGGGGTGGTGAAGCTTTCTTT. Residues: CASSTQGGGEAFF.

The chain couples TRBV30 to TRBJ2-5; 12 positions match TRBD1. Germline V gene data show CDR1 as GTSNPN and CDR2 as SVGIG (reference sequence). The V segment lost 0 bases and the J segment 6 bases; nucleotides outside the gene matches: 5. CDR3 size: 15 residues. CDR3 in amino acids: CAWSVLGQGAQTQYF. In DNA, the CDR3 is TGTGCCTGGAGTGTACTGGGACAGGGGGCACAGACCCAGTACTTC.

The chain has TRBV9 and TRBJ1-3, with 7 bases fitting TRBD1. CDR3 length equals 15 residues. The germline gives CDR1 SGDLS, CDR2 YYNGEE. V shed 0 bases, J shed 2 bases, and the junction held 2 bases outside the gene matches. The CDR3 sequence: CASSVGQGAGNTIYF. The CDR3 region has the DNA TGTGCCAGCAGCGTAGGTCAGGGGGCTGGAAACACCATATATTTT.

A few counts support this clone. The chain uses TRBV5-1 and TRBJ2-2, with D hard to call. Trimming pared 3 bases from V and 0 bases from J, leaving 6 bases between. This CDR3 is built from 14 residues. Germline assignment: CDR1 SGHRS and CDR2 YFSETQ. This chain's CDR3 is CASSSDPNTGELFF. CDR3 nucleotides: TGCGCCAGCAGCTCTGACCCGAACACCGGGGAGCTGTTTTTT.

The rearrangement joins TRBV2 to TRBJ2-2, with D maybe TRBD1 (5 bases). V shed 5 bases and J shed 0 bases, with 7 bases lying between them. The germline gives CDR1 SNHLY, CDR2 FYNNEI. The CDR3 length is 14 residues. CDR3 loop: CASSKGANTGELFF. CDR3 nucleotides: TGTGCCAGCAGTAAAGGGGCGAACACCGGGGAGCTGTTTTTT.

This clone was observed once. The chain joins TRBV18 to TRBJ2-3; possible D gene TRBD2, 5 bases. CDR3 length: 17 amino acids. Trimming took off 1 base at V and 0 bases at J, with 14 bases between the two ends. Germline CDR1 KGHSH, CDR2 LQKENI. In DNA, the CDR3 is TGTGCCAGCTCACCACTCTTACCGGGGAGCAGCACAGATACGCAGTATTTT. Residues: CASSPLLPGSSTDTQYF.

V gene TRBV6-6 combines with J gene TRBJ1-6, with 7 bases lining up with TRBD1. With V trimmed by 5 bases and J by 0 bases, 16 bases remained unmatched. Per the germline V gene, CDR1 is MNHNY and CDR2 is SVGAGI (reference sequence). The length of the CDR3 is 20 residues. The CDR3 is CASSRTLRQGDSSYNSPLHF. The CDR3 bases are TGTGCCAGCAGTCGGACGCTGCGGCAGGGGGACAGCTCCTATAATTCACCCCTCCACTTT.

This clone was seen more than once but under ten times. The CDR3 loop is CASTKTGFMNTEAFF. CDR3 DNA: TGTGCCAGTACCAAGACAGGGTTCATGAACACTGAAGCTTTCTTT. The V call is TRBV19, the J call TRBJ1-1; TRBD1 agrees at 7 bases. The CDR3 runs 15 residues. V lost 7 bases and J lost 0; bases outside the gene matches: 8. Germline V gene data show CDR1 as LNHDA and CDR2 as SQIVND (reference sequence).